This is a list of T cell receptor beta chains from one sample in a study of identical twins. TCRdb independently ran MiXCR on the 5' RACE reads; one entry per CDR3 protein. This sample yields more than 600,000 distinct CDR3 sequences, of which approximately 18% are seen a single time; roughly 13% belongs to the top ten. The sample was also linked to a second study, of T cells expressing NK-cell markers.

Sequencing was carried out using PBMCs. The receptors derive from a woman younger than 35 in good health. The CDR3 runs from the conserved cysteine through the conserved F or W. A D gene is named only where the DNA matches it firmly. Clone size, where shown, is once, few, many, or a class for clones that have expanded.

j_call: TRBJ2-3; v_call: TRBV12-3/TRBV12-4; d_call: TRBD2; clone_size: few; cdr3_aa: CASTQVTGGSTDTQYF; cdr3_nt: TGTGCCAGCACCCAAGTGACGGGGGGTAGCACAGATACGCAGTATTTT
j_call: TRBJ2-7; v_call: TRBV6-1; d_call: TRBD2; clone_size: -; cdr3_aa: CASSSPGLAVNEQYF; cdr3_nt: TGTGCCAGCAGCTCTCCGGGACTAGCGGTAAACGAGCAGTACTTC
j_call: TRBJ2-1; v_call: TRBV6-1; d_call: -; clone_size: few; cdr3_aa: CASSEFPDHSYNEQFF; cdr3_nt: TGTGCCAGCAGTGAATTCCCGGACCACTCCTACAATGAGCAGTTCTTC
j_call: TRBJ1-1; v_call: TRBV5-1; d_call: -; clone_size: -; cdr3_aa: CASSPVGGSNTEAFF; cdr3_nt: TGCGCCAGCAGCCCGGTTGGAGGGAGCAACACTGAAGCTTTCTTT
j_call: TRBJ1-2; v_call: TRBV12-3/TRBV12-4; d_call: -; clone_size: many; cdr3_aa: CASSFGGYGYTF; cdr3_nt: TGTGCCAGCAGTTTTGGCGGGTATGGCTACACCTTC
j_call: TRBJ2-1; v_call: TRBV29-1; d_call: TRBD1; clone_size: few; cdr3_aa: CSVEPGQDNEQFF; cdr3_nt: TGCAGCGTTGAGCCCGGACAGGACAATGAGCAGTTCTTC
j_call: TRBJ2-4; v_call: TRBV30; d_call: -; clone_size: few; cdr3_aa: CAWTEQYLAKNIQYF; cdr3_nt: TGTGCCTGGACGGAGCAATATTTGGCCAAAAACATTCAGTACTTC
j_call: TRBJ2-1; v_call: TRBV5-1; d_call: TRBD2; clone_size: few; cdr3_aa: CASSLPSGGAYNEQFF; cdr3_nt: TGCGCCAGCAGCTTGCCTAGCGGGGGGGCCTACAATGAGCAGTTCTTC
j_call: TRBJ2-5; v_call: TRBV6-5; d_call: -; clone_size: many; cdr3_aa: CASAQGKQTQYF; cdr3_nt: TGTGCCAGCGCCCAGGGTAAACAGACCCAGTACTTC
j_call: TRBJ2-7; v_call: TRBV7-2; d_call: -; clone_size: -; cdr3_aa: CASSLESGLSYEQYF; cdr3_nt: TGTGCCAGCAGCTTAGAAAGCGGCCTCTCCTACGAGCAGTACTTC
j_call: TRBJ2-5; v_call: TRBV6-6; d_call: -; clone_size: -; cdr3_aa: CASGSSAKETQYF; cdr3_nt: TGTGCCAGCGGATCTAGCGCCAAGGAGACCCAGTACTTC
j_call: TRBJ2-7; v_call: TRBV5-1; d_call: TRBD1; clone_size: many; cdr3_aa: CASSRGQGGSEQYF; cdr3_nt: TGCGCCAGCAGCAGGGGACAGGGAGGTTCCGAGCAGTACTTC
j_call: TRBJ2-1; v_call: TRBV6-4; d_call: -; clone_size: -; cdr3_aa: CASSDTATNEQFF; cdr3_nt: TGTGCCAGCAGTGACACAGCGACCAATGAGCAGTTCTTC
j_call: TRBJ2-1; v_call: TRBV20-1; d_call: -; clone_size: few; cdr3_aa: CSAPRLVGDEQFF; cdr3_nt: TGCAGTGCTCCCCGACTAGTAGGTGATGAGCAGTTCTTC
j_call: TRBJ2-7; v_call: TRBV20-1; d_call: -; clone_size: -; cdr3_aa: CSAPGLYRRYEQYF; cdr3_nt: TGCAGTGCTCCCGGACTCTACCGCCGTTACGAGCAGTACTTC
j_call: TRBJ1-6; v_call: TRBV20-1; d_call: -; clone_size: once; cdr3_aa: CSAQDSEANSPLHF; cdr3_nt: TGCAGTGCTCAGGACTCAGAGGCAAATTCACCCCTCCACTTT